This TCR beta chain is from a study of cytomegalovirus exposure and HLA in healthy donors. Regarding the study as a whole: An assumption of roughly uniform sequencing depth across donors underlay the presence/absence analyses.

CDR1 and CDR2 (germline): MGHRA, YSYEKL. This CDR3 has 16 residues. V lost 3 bases, J lost 5 bases, and 12 bases stayed unmatched. Of note for this clone: The antigen is undetermined.

Healthy people donating bone marrow made up the donors. Donors were nominally healthy when sampled, though unrecorded immune exposures were likely. PCR primers comprised 60 Vbeta and 13 Jbeta primers. Assay: immunoSEQ multiplex PCR; the TCRdb copy retains only in-frame clones and omits some. This sample has around 120,000 clones, with 65% to 80% found just once. V is TRBV4-1 and J is TRBJ2-5; TRBD2 agrees at 7 bases. The sample was PBMCs. This TCR derives from a woman aged 40 to 49 in good health and CMV-seropositive. The CDR3 reads CASSHPIQRGGETQYF. In nucleotides, the CDR3 is TGCGCCAGCAGCCATCCCATCCAGCGGGGTGGGGAGACCCAGTACTTC.